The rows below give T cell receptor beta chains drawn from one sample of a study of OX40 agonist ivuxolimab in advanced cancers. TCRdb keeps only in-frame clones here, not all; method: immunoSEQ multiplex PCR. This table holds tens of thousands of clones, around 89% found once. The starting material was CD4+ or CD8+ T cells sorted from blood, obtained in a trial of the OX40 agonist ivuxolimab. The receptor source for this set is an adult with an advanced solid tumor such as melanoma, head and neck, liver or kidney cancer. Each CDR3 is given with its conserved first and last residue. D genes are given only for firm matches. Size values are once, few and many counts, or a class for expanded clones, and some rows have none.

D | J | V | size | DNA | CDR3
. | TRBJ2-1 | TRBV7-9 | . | TGTGCCAGCAGCCTCCGAGCTGAGCAGTTCTTC | CASSLRAEQFF
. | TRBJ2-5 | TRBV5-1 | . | TGCGCCAGCAGAGGAGGGCCCGGGGAAGAGACCCAGTACTTC | CASRGGPGEETQYF
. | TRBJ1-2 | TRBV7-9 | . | TGTGCCAGCAGCTCCGCGGGGGACGGCTATGGCTACACCTTC | CASSSAGDGYGYTF
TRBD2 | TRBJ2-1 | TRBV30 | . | TGTGCCTGGAATCTAGCGGGAGGTGGCGTCAATGAGCAGTTCTTC | CAWNLAGGGVNEQFF
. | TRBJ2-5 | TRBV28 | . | TGTGCCAGCAGTTTGCTGGAGACCCAGTACTTC | CASSLLETQYF
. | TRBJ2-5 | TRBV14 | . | TGTGCCAGCAGCCCCGGGGGCCTCGGAGCGGCAGAGACCCAGTACTTC | CASSPGGLGAAETQYF
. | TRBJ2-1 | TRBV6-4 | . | TGTGCCATCAGGGGACGAGGGCAGTTCTTC | CAIRGRGQFF
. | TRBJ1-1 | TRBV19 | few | TGTGCCAGTAGCCCAGACTCGAACACTGAAGCTTTCTTT | CASSPDSNTEAFF
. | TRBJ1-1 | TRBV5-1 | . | TGCGCCAGCAGCTTGGCCGGTAACAGGATGAACACTGAAGCTTTCTTT | CASSLAGNRMNTEAFF
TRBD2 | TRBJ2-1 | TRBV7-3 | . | TGTGCCAGCAGCCTCGGGACTAGCGCTTACAATGAGCAGTTCTTC | CASSLGTSAYNEQFF
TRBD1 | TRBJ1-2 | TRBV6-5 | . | TGTGCCAGCAGTTACGAAGGGGGCACTGGCTACACCTTC | CASSYEGGTGYTF
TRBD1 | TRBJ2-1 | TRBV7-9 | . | TGTGCCAGCAGCGCCTCTCCGGGACAGGGGGCCTCTACCTACAATGAGCAGTTCTTC | CASSASPGQGASTYNEQFF
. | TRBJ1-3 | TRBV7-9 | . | TGTGCCAGCAGCTTACAGGGAGGTGGAAACACCATATATTTT | CASSLQGGGNTIYF
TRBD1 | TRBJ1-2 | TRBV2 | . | TGTGCCAGCAGTGCCGACAGGGGGGAAGGCTATGGCTACACCTTC | CASSADRGEGYGYTF
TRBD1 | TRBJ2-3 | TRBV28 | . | TGTGCCAGCAGTTTACTGGACAGGGGAGCAGATACGCAGTATTTT | CASSLLDRGADTQYF
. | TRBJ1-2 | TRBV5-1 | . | TGCGCCAGCAGCTTGGAGAGGGGCTATAACTATGGCTACACCTTC | CASSLERGYNYGYTF
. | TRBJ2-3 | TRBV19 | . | TGTGCCACACAGGGAAGGAGCACAGATACGCAGTATTTT | CATQGRSTDTQYF
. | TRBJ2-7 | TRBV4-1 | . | TGCGCCAGCAGCCAAGGTGAAGGCGAGCAGTACTTC | CASSQGEGEQYF
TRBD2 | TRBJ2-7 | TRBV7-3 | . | TGTGCCAGCAGCTTAAAGGCTAGCGGGAACTACGAGCAGTACTTC | CASSLKASGNYEQYF
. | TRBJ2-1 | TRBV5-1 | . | TGCGCCAGCAGCCAGCAAAGACTCCTAAATGAGCAGTTCTTC | CASSQQRLLNEQFF
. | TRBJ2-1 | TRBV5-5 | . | TGTGCCAGCGGGGACGGGACTCCCCGGGATGAGCAGTTCTTC | CASGDGTPRDEQFF
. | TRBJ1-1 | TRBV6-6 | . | TGTGCCAGCAGTTACAGGGAGCTTGAAGCTTTCTTT | CASSYRELEAFF
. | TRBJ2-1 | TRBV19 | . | TGTGCCAGTAGTATAGATTTTAGGGGAGAGCAGTTCTTC | CASSIDFRGEQFF
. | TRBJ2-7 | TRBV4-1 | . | TGCGCCAGCAGCTCAAGAGGACAGCTTGGCGAGCAGTACTTC | CASSSRGQLGEQYF
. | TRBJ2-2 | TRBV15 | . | TGTGCCACCAGCAGAGATTTGGGGTACACCGGGGAGCTGTTTTTT | CATSRDLGYTGELFF
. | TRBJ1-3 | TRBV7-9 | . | TGTGCCAGCAGCCCCTCTCGGAGTGGAAACACCATATATTTT | CASSPSRSGNTIYF
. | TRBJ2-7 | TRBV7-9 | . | TGTGCCAGCAGCGCGATGTACGAGCAGTACTTC | CASSAMYEQYF
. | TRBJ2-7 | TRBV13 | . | TGTGCCAGCAGCTTAGGCCACACAGGGTCCGAGCAGTACTTC | CASSLGHTGSEQYF
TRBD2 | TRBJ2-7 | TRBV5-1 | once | TGCGCCAGCAGCACCCTAGCGGGAAGCTACGAGCAGTACTTC | CASSTLAGSYEQYF
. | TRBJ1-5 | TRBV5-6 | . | TGTGCCAGCAGCTTAAAGGGGCCGAGCAATCAGCCCCAGCATTTT | CASSLKGPSNQPQHF
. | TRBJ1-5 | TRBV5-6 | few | TGTGCCAGCAGCTTGGGCCAGGTAGATCAGCCCCAGCATTTT | CASSLGQVDQPQHF
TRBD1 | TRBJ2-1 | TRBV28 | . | TGTGCCAGTAGGACAGGGCCTTGGGGGCAGTTCTTC | CASRTGPWGQFF